The clone carrying this TCR beta chain was counted a few times. Its target is not known. The sample belongs to a study of blood T cells in healthy people across ages. Findings and caveats of the study: The study could not conclusively compare naive and antigen-experienced cells, given its unsorted PBMCs.

Next came a second PCR, run for about 6 to 12 cycles, which used a sample-barcoded 5' primer along with a J-beta primer mix. TCRdb independently ran MiXCR on the 5' RACE reads; one entry per CDR3 protein. The sample records about a million distinct CDR3 sequences, roughly 50% being singletons. Germline V lookup: CDR1 LGHDT, CDR2 YNNKEL (reference sequence). There are 14 residues in the CDR3. Trimming took off 4 bases at V and 2 bases at J, with 9 bases between the two ends. Each of the donors had 8 to 10 milliliters of peripheral blood drawn into EDTA-treated Vacutainer tubes. Each sample yielded at least 6 million isolated PBMCs.

The V and J genes are TRBV3-1 and TRBJ2-1; no firm D call. The receptor's source is a woman aged 60 to 75 in good health. Sequencing input: blood. CDR3 in amino acids: CASSLLIPYNEQFF. The CDR3 DNA reads TGTGCCAGCAGCCTCTTAATCCCCTACAATGAGCAGTTCTTC.